A single sample is the source of the 10 T cell receptor beta chains below, sequenced in a study of shared clonotypes between healthy human individuals. TCRdb keeps only in-frame clones here, not all; method: immunoSEQ multiplex PCR. Of 150,000 to 200,000 clones in the sample, approximately 92% were seen once. Sequencing used naive CD4+ T cells sorted from blood. Subset noted: CD45RA+ positively selected. The receptors originated from a woman aged 30 to 39 in good health.

The J gene is TRBJ2-7, the V gene TRBV6-5, with D hard to call. Germline assignment: CDR1 MNHEY and CDR2 SVGAGI. This CDR3 region has 14 residues. V shed 6 bases and J shed 1 base, with 13 bases lying between them. The CDR3 spells CASRGLKESYEQYF. For the CDR3, the DNA is TGTGCCAGCAGGGGATTAAAGGAATCCTACGAGCAGTACTTC.

The rearrangement uses TRBV14 and TRBJ2-3, with 11 bases that match TRBD2. Germline V gene sequence: CDR1 SGHDN, CDR2 FVKESK. With V trimmed by 3 bases and J by 4 bases, 9 bases remained unmatched. The CDR3 has 17 residues. In DNA, the CDR3 is TGTGCCAGCAGCCATTATACTAGCGGGAGCCGGGCAGATACGCAGTATTTT. Translated, it gives CASSHYTSGSRADTQYF.

This clone was counted once. The chain uses TRBV29-1 and TRBJ1-6; 10 positions match TRBD1. V shed 6 bases and J 5 bases; nucleotides not matched to a gene: 1. This CDR3 comprises 13 residues. Germline V gene sequence: CDR1 SQVTM, CDR2 ANQGSEA. CDR3: CSVGTGDNSPLHF. The CDR3 coding sequence is TGCAGCGTAGGGACAGGGGATAATTCACCCCTCCACTTT.

The chain has TRBV11-3 and TRBJ2-3; a possible D gene is TRBD2 (6 bases). Trimming cost V 4 bases and J 0 bases, with 11 bases left between them. Germline-derived CDR1 and CDR2 are SGHNT and YENEEA. This CDR3 contains 15 residues. The CDR3 nucleotides read TGTGCCAGCAGCTGGGGGGTAACTAGCACAGATACGCAGTATTTT. It specifies CASSWGVTSTDTQYF.

This rearrangement joins TRBV28 to TRBJ2-5; 8 nucleotides align to TRBD1. The DNA end lines up better with TRBJ2-7; the J call may be wrong. This CDR3 has 15 residues. Germline V lookup: CDR1 MDHEN, CDR2 SYDVKM. For the CDR3, the DNA is TGTGCCAGCATCCTAAGCAGGGGGCTAAACTACGAGCAGTACTTC. It codes for CASILSRGLNYEQYF.

The V and J genes are TRBV28 and TRBJ1-2, with TRBD1 matching over 10 bases. Germline V gene data show CDR1 as MDHEN and CDR2 as SYDVKM. This CDR3 spans 14 amino acids. The V and J ends lost 8 bases and 5 bases, in that order; junction bases with no gene match: 8. As DNA, the CDR3 is TGTGCCAGCGGTCGGGACAGGGGACCATATGGCTACACCTTC. It specifies CASGRDRGPYGYTF.

The chain is built from TRBV6-6 and TRBJ1-1, with D hard to call. Trimming stripped 0 bases from V and 7 bases from J, with 6 bases between. The CDR3 is 12 amino acids. Germline V gives CDR1 MNHNY, CDR2 SVGAGI (reference sequence). The CDR3: CASSYSESEAFF. CDR3 sequence (DNA): TGTGCCAGCAGTTACTCGGAGAGTGAAGCTTTCTTT.

CDR3 sequence (DNA): TGTGCCAGCAGTCCGTTGACTAGCGTGGGTGAGCAGTACTTC. Protein product: CASSPLTSVGEQYF. The chain links TRBV2 to TRBJ2-7; 8 positions agree with TRBD2. This CDR3 is built from 14 residues. The germline V gene has CDR1 SNHLY and CDR2 FYNNEI. The trim removed 5 bases at V and 7 bases at J, leaving 10 bases unmatched.

This clone has a single count. V gene TRBV10-2 combines with J gene TRBJ2-2; 12 bases line up with TRBD1. Trimming took 9 bases from V and 5 from J; bases not matched to a gene: 7. The CDR3 sequence is 15 residues long. CDR1 is WSHSY, CDR2 SAAADI, per germline. CDR3 bases: TGCGCCAGGTCACCGGGACAGGGGGCGACCGGGGAGCTGTTTTTT. Encoded protein: CARSPGQGATGELFF.

The V and J genes are TRBV19 and TRBJ2-1; D perhaps matches TRBD1 (5 bases). Trimming left V 8 bases short and J 7 bases short, with 21 bases between. The CDR3 consists of 15 residues. Looked up from germline, CDR1 is LNHDA and CDR2 is SQIVND (reference sequence). The CDR3 sequence is CASAWGSWTSNEQFF. As DNA, the CDR3 is TGTGCCAGTGCTTGGGGCTCTTGGACGTCAAATGAGCAGTTCTTC.